These T cell receptor beta chains were read from a single sample in a study of identical twins. TCRdb processed the 5' RACE reads anew with MiXCR; each CDR3 protein has one entry. Among roughly 1.6 million distinct CDR3 sequences listed, about 31% were seen once. The sample was cord blood. The receptor set was obtained from a newborn girl in good health. Each CDR3 is given with its conserved first and last residue. The order of the fields is J gene, clone size, V gene, D gene, CDR3 protein, CDR3 DNA. A D gene is named only where the DNA matches it firmly. Clone size appears in some rows only: once, few, many, or a class for an expanded clone.

TRBJ2-7 - TRBV27 - CAGSFGGEQYF TGTGCCGGCAGTTTTGGGGGCGAGCAGTACTTC
TRBJ2-1 few TRBV2 TRBD1 CASRRDREDEQFF TGTGCCAGCAGACGGGACAGGGAGGATGAGCAGTTCTTC
TRBJ2-2 few TRBV5-1 - CASSLFVSGELFF TGCGCCAGCAGCTTGTTCGTTTCCGGGGAGCTGTTTTTT
TRBJ2-7 few TRBV20-1 TRBD1 CSARTGGVYEQYF TGCAGTGCTAGGACAGGGGGGGTCTACGAGCAGTACTTC
TRBJ1-4 few TRBV18 - CASSPIRAREKLFF TGTGCCAGCTCACCAATCAGGGCACGTGAAAAACTGTTTTTT
TRBJ2-5 - TRBV20-1 TRBD2 CSARRTSAYSYNEQYF TGCAGTGCTAGACGAACTAGCGCCTACTCCTACAATGAGCAGTACTTC
TRBJ2-7 - TRBV10-3 - CAIRNRASYEQYF TGTGCCATCAGAAACAGGGCTTCCTACGAGCAGTACTTC
TRBJ2-3 - TRBV20-1 TRBD2 CSARVASGTSTDTQYF TGCAGTGCTAGAGTAGCTAGCGGAACGAGCACAGATACGCAGTATTTT
TRBJ2-7 few TRBV27 - CASGNRGKKYF TGTGCCAGCGGGAACCGGGGAAAAAAGTACTTC
TRBJ1-2 few TRBV20-1 - CSANLPNYGYTF TGCAGTGCTAACCTGCCCAACTATGGCTACACCTTC
TRBJ1-4 - TRBV7-9 - CASSTQTEALGEKLFF TGTGCCAGCAGCACCCAAACAGAGGCCTTAGGTGAAAAACTGTTTTTT